This T cell receptor beta chain stems from a study of identical twins. The V gene lost 5 bases and the J gene lost 3 bases, with 13 bases spanning the gap. CDR1 is SGHVS, CDR2 FQNEAQ, per germline. This CDR3 spans 14 amino acids. General study points: Abundant cord blood beta clonotypes carried fewer insertions; memory repertoires showed none. Partial confounding of zero-insertion analyses by invariant MAIT and iNKT cells was possible.

Healthy Caucasians were all of the donors. At least ten counts were recorded for this clonotype. Antigen specificity is unknown. TCRdb re-called the 5' RACE reads through MiXCR, storing one row per CDR3 protein. The sample carries roughly 240,000 distinct CDR3 sequences, approximately 7% recorded once. The same sample was also studied in work on yellow fever vaccine responses in identical twins. That study adds: It has been reported that, in twins, the vaccine T cell response seemed partly convergent and partly personalized.

This receptor was taken from a woman aged 18-30 years in good health. The sequencing sample was made of memory (CD45RO+) T cells sorted from blood. V usage is TRBV7-8 and J usage is TRBJ1-1; D may be TRBD1 (5 bases). The DNA of the CDR3 is TGTGCCAGCAGCAGTACAGGAGATTACACTGAAGCTTTCTTT. This gives the protein CASSSTGDYTEAFF.